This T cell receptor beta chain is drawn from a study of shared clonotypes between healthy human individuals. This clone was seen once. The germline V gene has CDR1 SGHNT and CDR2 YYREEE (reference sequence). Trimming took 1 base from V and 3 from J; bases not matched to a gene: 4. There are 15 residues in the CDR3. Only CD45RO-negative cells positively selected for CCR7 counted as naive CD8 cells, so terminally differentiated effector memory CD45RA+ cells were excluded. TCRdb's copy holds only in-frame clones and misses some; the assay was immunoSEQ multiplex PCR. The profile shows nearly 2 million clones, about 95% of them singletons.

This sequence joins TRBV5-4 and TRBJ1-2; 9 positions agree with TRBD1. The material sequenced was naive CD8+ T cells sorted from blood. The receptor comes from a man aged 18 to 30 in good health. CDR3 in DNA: TGTGCCAGCAGCTTGACAGGGGGCATCTACTATGGCTACACCTTC. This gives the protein CASSLTGGIYYGYTF.